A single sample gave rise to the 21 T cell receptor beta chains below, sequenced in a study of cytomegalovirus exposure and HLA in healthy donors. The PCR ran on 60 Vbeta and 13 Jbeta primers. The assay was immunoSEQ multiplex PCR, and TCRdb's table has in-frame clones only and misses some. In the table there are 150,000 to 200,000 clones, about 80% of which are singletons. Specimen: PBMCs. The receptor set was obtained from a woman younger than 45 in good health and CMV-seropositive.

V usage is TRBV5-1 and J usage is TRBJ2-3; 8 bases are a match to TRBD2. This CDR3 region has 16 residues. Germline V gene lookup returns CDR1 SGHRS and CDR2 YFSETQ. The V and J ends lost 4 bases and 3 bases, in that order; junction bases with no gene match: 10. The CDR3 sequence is CASSDPSERGTDTQYF. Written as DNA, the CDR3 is TGCGCCAGCAGCGACCCTTCGGAGCGGGGGACAGATACGCAGTATTTT.

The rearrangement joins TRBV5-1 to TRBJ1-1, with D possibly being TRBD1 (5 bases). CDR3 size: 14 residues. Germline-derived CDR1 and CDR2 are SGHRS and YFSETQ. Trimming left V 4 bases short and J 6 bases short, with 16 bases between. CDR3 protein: CASSPDTFGAEAFF. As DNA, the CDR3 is TGCGCCAGCAGCCCGGACACATTTGGAGCTGAAGCTTTCTTT. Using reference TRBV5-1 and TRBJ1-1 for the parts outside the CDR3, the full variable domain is KAGVTQTPRYLIKTRGQQVTLSCSPISGHRSVSWYQQTPGQGLQFLFEYFSETQRNKGNFPGRFSGRQFSNSRSEMNVSTLELGDSALYLCASSPDTFGAEAFFGQGTRLTVV.

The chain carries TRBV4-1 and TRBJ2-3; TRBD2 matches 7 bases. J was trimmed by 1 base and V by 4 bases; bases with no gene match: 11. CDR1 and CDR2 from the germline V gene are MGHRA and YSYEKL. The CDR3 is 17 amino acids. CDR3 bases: TGCGCCAGCAGCCGAGAGGGGCGGGGGTCCGGCACAGATACGCAGTATTTT. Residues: CASSREGRGSGTDTQYF.

CDR3 protein: CASKSLPLFDRVRNTEAFF. The DNA of the CDR3 is TGTGCCAGCAAATCACTCCCTTTGTTCGACAGGGTAAGAAACACTGAAGCTTTCTTT. The V call is TRBV7-8, the J call TRBJ1-1; the match to TRBD1 covers 7 bases. V lost 7 bases and J lost 2; bases outside the gene matches: 22. CDR3 size: 19 residues. The germline gives CDR1 SGHVS, CDR2 FQNEAQ. Full variable domain (outside the CDR3, taken from reference TRBV7-8 and TRBJ1-1): GAGVSQSPRYKVAKRGQDVALRCDPISGHVSLFWYQQALGQGPEFLTYFQNEAQLDKSGLPSDRFFAERPEGSVSTLKIQRTQQEDSAVYLCASKSLPLFDRVRNTEAFFGQGTRLTVV.

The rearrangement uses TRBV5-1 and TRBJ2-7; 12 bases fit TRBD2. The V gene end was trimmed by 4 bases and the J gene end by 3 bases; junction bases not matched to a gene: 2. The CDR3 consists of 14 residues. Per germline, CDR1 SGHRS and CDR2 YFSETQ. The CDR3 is CASSELAGGYEQYF. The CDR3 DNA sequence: TGCGCCAGCAGCGAACTAGCGGGGGGCTACGAGCAGTACTTC.

DNA of the CDR3: TGTGCCTGGAGTACTCGAGGGAGGGAAGAAGCTTTCTTT. Amino acids: CAWSTRGREEAFF. The chain uses TRBV30 and TRBJ1-1; D is uncertain. Deletions cut 2 bases from V and 8 bases from J, with 15 bases between. This CDR3 spans 13 amino acids. Per the germline V gene, CDR1 is GTSNPN and CDR2 is SVGIG (reference sequence).

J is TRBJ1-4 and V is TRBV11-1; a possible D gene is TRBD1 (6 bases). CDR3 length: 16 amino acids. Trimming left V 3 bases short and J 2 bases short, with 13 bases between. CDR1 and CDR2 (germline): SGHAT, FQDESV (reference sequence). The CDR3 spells CASSFGTSWTNEKLFF. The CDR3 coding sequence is TGTGCCAGCAGCTTCGGGACAAGTTGGACTAATGAAAAACTGTTTTTT.

CDR3: CASSLDRHTYEQYF. The CDR3 DNA is TGTGCCAGCAGCCTGGACAGGCATACCTACGAGCAGTACTTC. V is TRBV5-6 and J is TRBJ2-7, with 7 bases matching TRBD1. After removal of 4 bases from V and 2 bases from J, the junction contained 6 bases not matched to a gene. Germline loops: CDR1 SGHDT, CDR2 YYEEEE. The CDR3 is made up of 14 amino acids.

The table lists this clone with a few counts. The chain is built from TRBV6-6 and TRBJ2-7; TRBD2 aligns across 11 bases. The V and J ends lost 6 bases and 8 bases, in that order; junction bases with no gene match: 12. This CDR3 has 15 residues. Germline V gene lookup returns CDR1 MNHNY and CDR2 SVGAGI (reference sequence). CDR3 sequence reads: CASSPTTSGDTKQYF. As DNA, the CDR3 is TGTGCCAGCAGCCCAACGACTAGCGGGGATACTAAGCAGTACTTC.

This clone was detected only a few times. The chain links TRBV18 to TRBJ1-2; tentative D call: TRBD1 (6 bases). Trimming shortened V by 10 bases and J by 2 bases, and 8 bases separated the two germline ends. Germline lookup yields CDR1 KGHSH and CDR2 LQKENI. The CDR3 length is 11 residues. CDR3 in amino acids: CATTGNYGYTF. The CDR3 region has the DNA TGTGCCACTACAGGGAACTATGGCTACACCTTC.

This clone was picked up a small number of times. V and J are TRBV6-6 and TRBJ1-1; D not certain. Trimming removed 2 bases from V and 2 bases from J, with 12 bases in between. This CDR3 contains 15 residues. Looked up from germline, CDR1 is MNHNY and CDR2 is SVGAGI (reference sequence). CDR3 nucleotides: TGTGCCAGCAGTTACGATTTCAAGAGAAACACTGAAGCTTTCTTT. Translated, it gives CASSYDFKRNTEAFF.

CDR3 amino acids: CASSFNRENYYGYTF. The DNA of the CDR3 is TGTGCCAGCAGCTTTAACAGGGAAAACTACTATGGCTACACCTTC. J is TRBJ1-2 and V is TRBV11-2, with D possibly TRBD1 on 6 matching bases. Germline CDR1 and CDR2: SGHAT and FQNNGV. V was cut by 3 bases and J by 3 bases, with 14 bases left in between. The CDR3 runs 15 residues.

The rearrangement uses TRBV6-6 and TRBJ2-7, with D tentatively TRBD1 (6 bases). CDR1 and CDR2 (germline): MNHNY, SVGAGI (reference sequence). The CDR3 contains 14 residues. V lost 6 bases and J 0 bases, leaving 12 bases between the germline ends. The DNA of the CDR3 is TGTGCCAGCAGGGGGACACGGAGCTCCTACGAGCAGTACTTC. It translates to CASRGTRSSYEQYF.

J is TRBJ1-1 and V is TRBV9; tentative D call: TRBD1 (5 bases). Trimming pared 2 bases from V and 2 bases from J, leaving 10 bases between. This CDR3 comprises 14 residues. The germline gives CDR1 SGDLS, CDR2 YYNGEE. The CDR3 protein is CASSVAGVNTEAFF. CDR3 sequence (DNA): TGTGCCAGCAGCGTGGCGGGGGTTAACACTGAAGCTTTCTTT.

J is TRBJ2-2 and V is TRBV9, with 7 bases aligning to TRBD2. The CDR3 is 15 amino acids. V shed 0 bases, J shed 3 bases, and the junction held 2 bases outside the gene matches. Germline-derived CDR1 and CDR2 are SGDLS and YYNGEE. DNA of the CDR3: TGTGCCAGCAGCGTAGGTAGCGGGTACACCGGGGAGCTGTTTTTT. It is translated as CASSVGSGYTGELFF. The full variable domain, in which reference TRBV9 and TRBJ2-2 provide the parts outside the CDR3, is DSGVTQTPKHLITATGQRVTLRCSPRSGDLSVYWYQQSLDQGLQFLIQYYNGEERAKGNILERFSAQQFPDLHSELNLSSLELGDSALYFCASSVGSGYTGELFFGEGSRLTVL.

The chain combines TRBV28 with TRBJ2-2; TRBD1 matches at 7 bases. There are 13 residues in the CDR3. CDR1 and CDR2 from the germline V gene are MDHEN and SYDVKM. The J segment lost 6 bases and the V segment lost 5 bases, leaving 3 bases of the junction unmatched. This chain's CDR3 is CASSPQGAGELFF. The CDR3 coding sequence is TGTGCCAGCAGTCCTCAGGGGGCCGGGGAGCTGTTTTTT.

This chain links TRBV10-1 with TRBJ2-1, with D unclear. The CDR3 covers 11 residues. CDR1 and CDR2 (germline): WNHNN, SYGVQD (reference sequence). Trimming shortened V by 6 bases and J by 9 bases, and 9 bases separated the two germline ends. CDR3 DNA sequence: TGCGCCAGCAGGTATCCAGGTGAGCAGTTCTTC. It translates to CASRYPGEQFF.

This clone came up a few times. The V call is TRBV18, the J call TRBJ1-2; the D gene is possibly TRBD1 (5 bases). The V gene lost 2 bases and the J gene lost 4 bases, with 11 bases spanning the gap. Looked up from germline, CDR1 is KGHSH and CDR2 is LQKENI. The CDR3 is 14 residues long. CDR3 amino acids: CASSPADRSYGYTF. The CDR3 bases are TGTGCCAGCTCACCAGCAGACAGATCCTATGGCTACACCTTC.

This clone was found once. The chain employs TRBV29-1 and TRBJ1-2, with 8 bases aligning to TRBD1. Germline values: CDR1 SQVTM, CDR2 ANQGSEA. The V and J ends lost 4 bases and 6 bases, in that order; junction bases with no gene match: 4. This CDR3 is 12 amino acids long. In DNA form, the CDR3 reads TGCAGCGTTGTGCAGGGGGCTGATGGCTACACCTTC. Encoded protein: CSVVQGADGYTF.

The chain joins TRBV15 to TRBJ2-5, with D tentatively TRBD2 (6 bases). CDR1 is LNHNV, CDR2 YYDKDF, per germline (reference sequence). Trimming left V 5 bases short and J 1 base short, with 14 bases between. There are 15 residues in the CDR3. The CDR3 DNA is TGTGCCACCAGCGGGGGGACCATCATCCAAGAGACCCAGTACTTC. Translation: CATSGGTIIQETQYF. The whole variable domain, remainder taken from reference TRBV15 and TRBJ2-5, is DAMVIQNPRYQVTQFGKPVTLSCSQTLNHNVMYWYQQKSSQAPKLLFHYYDKDFNNEADTPDNFQSRRPNTSFCFLDIRSPGLGDTAMYLCATSGGTIIQETQYFGPGTRLLVL.

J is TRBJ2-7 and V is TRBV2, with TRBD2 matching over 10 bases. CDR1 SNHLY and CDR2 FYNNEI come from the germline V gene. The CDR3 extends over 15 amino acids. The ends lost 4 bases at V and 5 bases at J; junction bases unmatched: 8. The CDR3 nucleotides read TGTGCCAGCAGTGCCCGGTCACTAGCGGGGCACGAGCAGTACTTC. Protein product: CASSARSLAGHEQYF. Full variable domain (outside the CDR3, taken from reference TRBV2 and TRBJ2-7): EPEVTQTPSHQVTQMGQEVILRCVPISNHLYFYWYRQILGQKVEFLVSFYNNEISEKSEIFDDQFSVERPDGSNFTLKIRSTKLEDSAMYFCASSARSLAGHEQYFGPGTRLTVT.